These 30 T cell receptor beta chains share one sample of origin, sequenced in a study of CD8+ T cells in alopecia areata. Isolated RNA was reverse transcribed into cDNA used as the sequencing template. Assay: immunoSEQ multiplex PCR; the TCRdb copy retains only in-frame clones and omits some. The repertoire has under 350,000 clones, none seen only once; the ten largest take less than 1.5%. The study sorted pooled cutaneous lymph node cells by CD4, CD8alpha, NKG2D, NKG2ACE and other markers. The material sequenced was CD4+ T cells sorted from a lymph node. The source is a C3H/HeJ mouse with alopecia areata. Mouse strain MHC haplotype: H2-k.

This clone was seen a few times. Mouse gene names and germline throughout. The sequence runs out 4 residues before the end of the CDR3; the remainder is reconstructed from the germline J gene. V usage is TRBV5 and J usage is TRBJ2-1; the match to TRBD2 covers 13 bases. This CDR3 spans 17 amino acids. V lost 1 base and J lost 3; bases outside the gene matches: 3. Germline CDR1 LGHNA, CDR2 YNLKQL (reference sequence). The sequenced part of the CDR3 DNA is TGTGCCAGCAGCCAAGTAGGGACTGGGGGGGGCTATGCT. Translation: CASSQVGTGGGYA. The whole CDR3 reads CASSQVGTGGGYAEQFF.

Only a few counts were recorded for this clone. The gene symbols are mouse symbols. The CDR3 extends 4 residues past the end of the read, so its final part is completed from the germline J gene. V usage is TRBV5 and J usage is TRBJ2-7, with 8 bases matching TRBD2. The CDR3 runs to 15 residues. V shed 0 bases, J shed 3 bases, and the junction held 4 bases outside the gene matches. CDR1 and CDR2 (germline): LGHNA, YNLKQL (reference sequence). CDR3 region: CASSQDALGGYEQYF. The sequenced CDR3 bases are TGTGCCAGCAGCCAAGATGCGCTGGGGGGCTAT.

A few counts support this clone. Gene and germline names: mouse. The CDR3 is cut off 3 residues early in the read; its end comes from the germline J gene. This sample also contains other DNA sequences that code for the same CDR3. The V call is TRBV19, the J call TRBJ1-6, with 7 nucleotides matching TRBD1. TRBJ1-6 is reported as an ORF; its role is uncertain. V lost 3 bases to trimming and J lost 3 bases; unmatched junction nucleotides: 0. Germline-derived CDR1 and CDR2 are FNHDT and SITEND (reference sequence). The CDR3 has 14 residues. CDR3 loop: CASSRDSYNSPLYF. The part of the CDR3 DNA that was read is TGTGCCAGCAGTAGGGACAGCTATAATTCGCCC.

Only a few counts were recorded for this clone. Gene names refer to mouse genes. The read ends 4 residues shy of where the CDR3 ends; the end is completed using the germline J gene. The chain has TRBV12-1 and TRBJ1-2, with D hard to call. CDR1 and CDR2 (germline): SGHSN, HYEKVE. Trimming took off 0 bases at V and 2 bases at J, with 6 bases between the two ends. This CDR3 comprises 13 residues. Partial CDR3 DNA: TGTGCCAGCTCTCTCTTAGGGAACTCC. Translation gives CASSLLGNS. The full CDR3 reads CASSLLGNSDYTF.

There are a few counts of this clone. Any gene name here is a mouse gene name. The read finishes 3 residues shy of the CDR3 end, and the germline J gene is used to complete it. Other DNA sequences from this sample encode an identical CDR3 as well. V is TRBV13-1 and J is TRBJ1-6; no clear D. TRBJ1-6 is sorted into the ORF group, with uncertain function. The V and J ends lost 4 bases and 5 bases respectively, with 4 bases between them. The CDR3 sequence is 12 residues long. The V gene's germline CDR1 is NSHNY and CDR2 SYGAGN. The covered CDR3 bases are TGTGCCAGCAGTACAAATAATTCGCCC. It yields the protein CASSTNNSP. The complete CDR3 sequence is CASSTNNSPLYF.

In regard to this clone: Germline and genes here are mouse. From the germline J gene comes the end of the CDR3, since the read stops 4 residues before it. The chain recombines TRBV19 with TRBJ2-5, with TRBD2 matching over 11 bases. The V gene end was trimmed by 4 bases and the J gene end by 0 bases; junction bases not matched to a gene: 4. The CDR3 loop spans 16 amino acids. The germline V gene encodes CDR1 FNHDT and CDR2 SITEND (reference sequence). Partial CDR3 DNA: TGTGCCAGCAGTCAGGACTGGGGGGATAACCAAGAC. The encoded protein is CASSQDWGDNQD. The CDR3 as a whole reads CASSQDWGDNQDTQYF.

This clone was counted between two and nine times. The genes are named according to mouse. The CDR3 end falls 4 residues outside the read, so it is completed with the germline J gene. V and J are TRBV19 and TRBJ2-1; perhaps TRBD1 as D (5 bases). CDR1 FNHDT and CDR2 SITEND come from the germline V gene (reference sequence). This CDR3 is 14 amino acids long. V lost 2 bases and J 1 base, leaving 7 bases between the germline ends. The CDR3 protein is CASSMSGNYAEQFF. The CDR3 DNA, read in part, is TGTGCCAGCAGTATGTCAGGGAACTATGCT.

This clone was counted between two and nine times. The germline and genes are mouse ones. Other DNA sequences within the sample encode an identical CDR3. The CDR3 loop reads CASSIRGAGAETLYF. Incomplete CDR3 DNA: TGTGCCAGCAGTATAAGGGGGGCGGGTGCAGAA. The chain joins TRBV19 to TRBJ2-3; D may be TRBD2 (7 bases). With the read ending 4 residues before the CDR3 end, the germline J gene is used to fill in that end. Germline CDR1 is FNHDT and CDR2 is SITEND (reference sequence). Trimming left V 1 base short and J 1 base short, with 10 bases between. This CDR3 contains 15 residues.

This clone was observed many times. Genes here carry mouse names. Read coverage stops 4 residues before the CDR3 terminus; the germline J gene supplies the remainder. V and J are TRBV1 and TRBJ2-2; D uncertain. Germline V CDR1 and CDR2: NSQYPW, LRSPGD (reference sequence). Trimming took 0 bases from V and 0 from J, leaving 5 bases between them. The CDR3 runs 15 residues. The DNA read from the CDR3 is TGCACCTGCAGTGCAGAGGGGACAAACACCGGG. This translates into CTCSAEGTNTG. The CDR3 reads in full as CTCSAEGTNTGQLYF.

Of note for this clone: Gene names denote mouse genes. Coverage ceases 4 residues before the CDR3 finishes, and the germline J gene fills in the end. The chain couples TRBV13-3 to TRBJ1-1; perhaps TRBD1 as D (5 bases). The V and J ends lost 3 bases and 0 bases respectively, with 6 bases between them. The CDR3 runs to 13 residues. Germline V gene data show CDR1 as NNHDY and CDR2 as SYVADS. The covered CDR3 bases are TGTGCCAGCAGTGCAGGGAAGAACACA. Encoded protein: CASSAGKNT. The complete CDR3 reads CASSAGKNTEVFF.

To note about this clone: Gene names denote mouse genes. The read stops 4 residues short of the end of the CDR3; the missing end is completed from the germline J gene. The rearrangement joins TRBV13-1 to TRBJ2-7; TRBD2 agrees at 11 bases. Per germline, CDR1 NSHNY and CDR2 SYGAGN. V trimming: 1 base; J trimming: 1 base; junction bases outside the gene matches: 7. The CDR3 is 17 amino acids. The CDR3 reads CASSDHWGGEGSYEQYF. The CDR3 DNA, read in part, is TGTGCCAGCAGTGATCACTGGGGGGGCGAGGGGTCCTAT.

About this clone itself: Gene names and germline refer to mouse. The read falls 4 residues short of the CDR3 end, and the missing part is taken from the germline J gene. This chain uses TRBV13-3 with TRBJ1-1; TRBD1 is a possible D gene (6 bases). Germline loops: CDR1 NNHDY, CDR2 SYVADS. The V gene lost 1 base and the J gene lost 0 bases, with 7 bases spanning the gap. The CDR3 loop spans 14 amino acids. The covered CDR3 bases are TGTGCCAGCAGTGATAGGGACAAGAACACA. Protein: CASSDRDKNT. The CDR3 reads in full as CASSDRDKNTEVFF.

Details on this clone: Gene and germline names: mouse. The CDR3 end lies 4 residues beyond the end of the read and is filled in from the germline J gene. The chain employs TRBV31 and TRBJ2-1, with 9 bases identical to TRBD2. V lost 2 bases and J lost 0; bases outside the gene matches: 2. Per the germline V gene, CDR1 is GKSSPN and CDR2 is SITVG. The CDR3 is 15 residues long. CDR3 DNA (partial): TGTGCCTGGAGTTCTGGGGGGGGTAACTATGCT. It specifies CAWSSGGGNYA. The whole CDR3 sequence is CAWSSGGGNYAEQFF.

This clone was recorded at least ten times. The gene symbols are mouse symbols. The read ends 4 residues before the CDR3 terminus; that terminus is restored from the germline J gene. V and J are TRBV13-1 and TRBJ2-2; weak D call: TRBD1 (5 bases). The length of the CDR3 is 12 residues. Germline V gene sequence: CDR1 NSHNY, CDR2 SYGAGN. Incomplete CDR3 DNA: TGTGCCAGCAGTGAGACAGTCGGG. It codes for CASSETVG. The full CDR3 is CASSETVGQLYF.

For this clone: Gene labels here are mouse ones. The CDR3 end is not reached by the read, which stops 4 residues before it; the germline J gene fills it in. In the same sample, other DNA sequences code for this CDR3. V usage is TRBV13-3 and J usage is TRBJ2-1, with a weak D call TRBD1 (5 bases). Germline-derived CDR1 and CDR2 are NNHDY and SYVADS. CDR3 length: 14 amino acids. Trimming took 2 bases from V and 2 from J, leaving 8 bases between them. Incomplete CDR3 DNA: TGTGCCAGCAGTGACGGCAGGGACTATGCT. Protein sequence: CASSDGRDYA. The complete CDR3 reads CASSDGRDYAEQFF.

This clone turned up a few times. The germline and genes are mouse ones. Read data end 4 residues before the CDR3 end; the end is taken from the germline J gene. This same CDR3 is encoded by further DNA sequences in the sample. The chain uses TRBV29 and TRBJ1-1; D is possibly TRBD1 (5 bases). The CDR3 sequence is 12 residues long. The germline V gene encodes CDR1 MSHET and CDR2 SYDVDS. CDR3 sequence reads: CASSPDRTEVFF. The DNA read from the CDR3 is TGTGCTAGCAGTCCCGACAGAACA.

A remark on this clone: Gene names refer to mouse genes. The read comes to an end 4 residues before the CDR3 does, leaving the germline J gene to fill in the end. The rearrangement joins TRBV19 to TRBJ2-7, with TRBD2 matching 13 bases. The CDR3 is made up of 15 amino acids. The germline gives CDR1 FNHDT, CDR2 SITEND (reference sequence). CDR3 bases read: TGTGCCAGCAGTTCCGGACTGGGGGGGCGCGAT. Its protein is CASSSGLGGRD. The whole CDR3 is CASSSGLGGRDEQYF.

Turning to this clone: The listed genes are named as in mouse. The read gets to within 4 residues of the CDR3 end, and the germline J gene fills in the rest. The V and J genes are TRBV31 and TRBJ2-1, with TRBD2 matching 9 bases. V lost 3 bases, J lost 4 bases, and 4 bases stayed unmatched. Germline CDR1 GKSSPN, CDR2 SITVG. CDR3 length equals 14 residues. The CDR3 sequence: CAWSPDWGYAEQFF. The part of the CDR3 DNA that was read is TGTGCCTGGAGCCCAGACTGGGGGTATGCT.

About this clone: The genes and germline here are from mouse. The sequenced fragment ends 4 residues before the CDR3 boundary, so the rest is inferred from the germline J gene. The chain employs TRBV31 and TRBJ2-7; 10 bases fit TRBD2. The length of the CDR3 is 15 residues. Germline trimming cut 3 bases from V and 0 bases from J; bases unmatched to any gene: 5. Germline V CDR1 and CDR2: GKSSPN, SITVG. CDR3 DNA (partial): TGTGCCTGGAGGCTGGGGACTGGGGACTCCTAT. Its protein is CAWRLGTGDSY. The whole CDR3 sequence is CAWRLGTGDSYEQYF. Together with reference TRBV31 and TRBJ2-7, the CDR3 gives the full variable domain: AQTIHQWPVAEIKAVGSPLSLGCTIKGKSSPNLYWYWQATGGTLQQLFYSITVGQVESVVQLNLSASRPKDDQFILSTEKLLLSHSGFYLCAWRLGTGDSYEQYFGPGTRLTVL.

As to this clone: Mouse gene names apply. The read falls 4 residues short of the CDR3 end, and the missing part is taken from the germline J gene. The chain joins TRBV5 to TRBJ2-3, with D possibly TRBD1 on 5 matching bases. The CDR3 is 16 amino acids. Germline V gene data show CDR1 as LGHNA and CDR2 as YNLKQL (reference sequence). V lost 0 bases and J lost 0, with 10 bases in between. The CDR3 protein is CASSQDDSPSAETLYF. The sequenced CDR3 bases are TGTGCCAGCAGCCAAGATGACAGCCCTAGTGCAGAA.

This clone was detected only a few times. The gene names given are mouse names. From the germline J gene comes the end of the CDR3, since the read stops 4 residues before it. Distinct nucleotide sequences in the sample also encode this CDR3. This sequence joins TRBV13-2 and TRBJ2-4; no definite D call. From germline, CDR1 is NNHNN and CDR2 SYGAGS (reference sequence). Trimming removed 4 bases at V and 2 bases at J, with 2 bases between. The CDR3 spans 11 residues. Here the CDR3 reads CASGLQNTLYF. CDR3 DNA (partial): TGTGCCAGCGGTCTTCAAAAC.

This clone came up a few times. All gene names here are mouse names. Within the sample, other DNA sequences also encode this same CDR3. CDR3 DNA (partial): TGTGCCAGCAGCCAGGGGACAGGGACAAACACA. It is translated as CASSQGTGTNT. The CDR3 in its entirety is CASSQGTGTNTEVFF. The chain recombines TRBV5 with TRBJ1-1; 9 nucleotides line up with TRBD1. The read terminates 4 residues ahead of where the CDR3 ends, so the germline J gene completes it. The CDR3 is made up of 15 amino acids. The V gene's germline CDR1 is LGHNA and CDR2 YNLKQL (reference sequence). V was pared by 3 bases and J by 0 bases, with 2 bases of the junction left unmatched.

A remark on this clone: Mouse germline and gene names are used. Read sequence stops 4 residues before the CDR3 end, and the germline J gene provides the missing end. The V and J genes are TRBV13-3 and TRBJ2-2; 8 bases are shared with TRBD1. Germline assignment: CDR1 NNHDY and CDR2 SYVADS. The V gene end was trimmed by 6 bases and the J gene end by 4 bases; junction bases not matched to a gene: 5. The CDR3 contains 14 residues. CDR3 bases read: TGTGCCAGCATCAGGGGGCGCGGCACCGGG. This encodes CASIRGRGTG. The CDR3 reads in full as CASIRGRGTGQLYF.

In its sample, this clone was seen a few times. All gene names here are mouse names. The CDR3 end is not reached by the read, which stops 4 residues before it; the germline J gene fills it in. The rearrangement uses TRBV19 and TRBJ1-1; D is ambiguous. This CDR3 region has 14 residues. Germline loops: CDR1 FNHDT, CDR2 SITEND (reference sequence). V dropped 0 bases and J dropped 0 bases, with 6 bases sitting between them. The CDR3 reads CASSIVSANTEVFF. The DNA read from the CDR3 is TGTGCCAGCAGTATAGTCAGTGCAAACACA.

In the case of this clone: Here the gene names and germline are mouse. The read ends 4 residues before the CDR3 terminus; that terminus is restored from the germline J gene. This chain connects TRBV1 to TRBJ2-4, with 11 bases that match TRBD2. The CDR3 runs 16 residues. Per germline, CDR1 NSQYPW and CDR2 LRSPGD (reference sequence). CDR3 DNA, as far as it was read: TGCACCTGCAGTCCCGACTGGGGGGGAGGAACAAAC. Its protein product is CTCSPDWGGGTN. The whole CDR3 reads CTCSPDWGGGTNTLYF.

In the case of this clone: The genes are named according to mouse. CDR3 sequence: CASSPGGANTGQLYF. The DNA read from the CDR3 is TGTGCTAGCAGTCCAGGGGGCGCAAACACCGGG. The genes are TRBV17 and TRBJ2-2; 8 nucleotides align to TRBD1. The sequence runs out 4 residues before the end of the CDR3; the remainder is reconstructed from the germline J gene. The CDR3 spans 15 residues. Per germline, CDR1 MNHDT and CDR2 YYDKIL. Trimming cost V 5 bases and J 0 bases; bases outside gene matches: 2.

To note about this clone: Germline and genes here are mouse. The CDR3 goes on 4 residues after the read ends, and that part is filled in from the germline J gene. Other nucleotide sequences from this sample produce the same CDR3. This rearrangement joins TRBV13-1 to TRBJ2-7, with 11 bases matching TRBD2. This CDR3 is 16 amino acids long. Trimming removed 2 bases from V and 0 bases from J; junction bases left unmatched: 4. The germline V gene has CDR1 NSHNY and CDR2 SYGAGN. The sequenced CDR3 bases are TGTGCCAGCAGTGACGCACTGGGGGGGCGCTCCTAT. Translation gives CASSDALGGRSY. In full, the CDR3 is CASSDALGGRSYEQYF.

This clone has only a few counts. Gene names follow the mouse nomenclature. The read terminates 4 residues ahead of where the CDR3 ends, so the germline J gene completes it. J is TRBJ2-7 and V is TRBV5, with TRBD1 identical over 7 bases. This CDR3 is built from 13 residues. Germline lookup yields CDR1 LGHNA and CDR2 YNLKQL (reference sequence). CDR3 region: CASSHRDRYEQYF. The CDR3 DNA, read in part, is TGTGCCAGCAGCCACCGGGACAGATAT.

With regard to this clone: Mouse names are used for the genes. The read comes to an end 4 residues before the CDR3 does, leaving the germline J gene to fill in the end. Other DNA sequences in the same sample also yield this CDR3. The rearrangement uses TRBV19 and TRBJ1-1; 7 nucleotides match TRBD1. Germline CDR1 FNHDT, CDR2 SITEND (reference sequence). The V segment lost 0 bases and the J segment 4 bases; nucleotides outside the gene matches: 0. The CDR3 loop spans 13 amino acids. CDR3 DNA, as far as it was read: TGTGCCAGCAGTATAGCAGGGGGCACA. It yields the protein CASSIAGGT. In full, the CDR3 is CASSIAGGTEVFF.

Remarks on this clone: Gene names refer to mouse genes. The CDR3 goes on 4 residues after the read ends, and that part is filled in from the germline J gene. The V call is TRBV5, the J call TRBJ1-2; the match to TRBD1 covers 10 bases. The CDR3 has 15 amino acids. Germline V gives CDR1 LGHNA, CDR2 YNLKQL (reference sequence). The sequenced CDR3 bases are TGTGCCAGCAGCCAGACCCTGGACAGGGGGTCC. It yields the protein CASSQTLDRGS. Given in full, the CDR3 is CASSQTLDRGSDYTF.